The 17 T cell receptor beta chains below all came from one sample that was sequenced in a study of CD8+ T cells in alopecia areata. The authors extracted RNA and reverse transcribed it into cDNA as the sequencing template. Sequencing used immunoSEQ multiplex PCR; TCRdb keeps in-frame clones, though not all of them. The sample lists 150,000 or so clones, 50% to 70% occurring once. Specified treatment: oral pan-JAK inhibitor, 5-10 mg twice daily. Sequenced material: CD4+ T cells sorted from blood, taken at week 4, from a patient treated with tofacitinib. The receptors stem from a human donor with alopecia areata.

This clone was counted a few times. V and J are TRBV30 and TRBJ1-3; D gene ambiguous. V was trimmed by 5 bases and J by 8 bases, leaving 16 bases between them. CDR3 size: 13 residues. Germline V gene data show CDR1 as GTSNPN and CDR2 as SVGIG (reference sequence). In nucleotides, the CDR3 is TGTGCCTGGGCGGGAGGCGACCGCCACACCATATATTTT. Amino acid sequence: CAWAGGDRHTIYF.

This clone was seen just once. This CDR3 reads CASSILGIGELFF. CDR3 nucleotides: TGTGCCAGCAGCATCTTAGGTATCGGGGAGCTGTTTTTT. The chain links TRBV9 to TRBJ2-2; D call uncertain. CDR1 is SGDLS, CDR2 YYNGEE, per germline. The CDR3 is made up of 13 amino acids. V lost 4 bases to trimming and J lost 7 bases, with 11 bases between them.

The chain is built from TRBV30 and TRBJ1-2; 8 bases are shared with TRBD1. Germline trimming cut 0 bases from V and 4 bases from J; bases unmatched to any gene: 10. CDR3 size: 16 residues. Germline values: CDR1 GTSNPN, CDR2 SVGIG (reference sequence). The CDR3 here is CAWSVRVRGPSYGYTF. For the CDR3, the DNA is TGTGCCTGGAGTGTACGGGTCAGGGGGCCCAGCTATGGCTACACCTTC.

The CDR3 DNA reads as TGTGCCAGCAGCGTAGGAAACACCGGGGAGCTGTTTTTT. This sequence encodes CASSVGNTGELFF. This chain uses TRBV9 with TRBJ2-2; D gene ambiguous. The germline V and J ends were trimmed by 0 bases and 2 bases, with 2 bases remaining between them. CDR1 and CDR2 (germline): SGDLS, YYNGEE. CDR3 length equals 13 residues.

This rearrangement joins TRBV30 to TRBJ2-1; perhaps TRBD1 as D (6 bases). From germline, CDR1 is GTSNPN and CDR2 SVGIG (reference sequence). The CDR3 covers 13 residues. V was trimmed by 4 bases and J by 4 bases, leaving 11 bases between them. In DNA form, the CDR3 reads TGTGCCTGGACTATGGACAGATACAATGAGCAGTTCTTC. This codes for CAWTMDRYNEQFF. Complete variable domain (other parts from reference TRBV30 and TRBJ2-1): SQTIHQWPATLVQPVGSPLSLECTVEGTSNPNLYWYRQAAGRGLQLLFYSVGIGQISSEVPQNLSASRPQDRQFILSSKKLLLSDSGFYLCAWTMDRYNEQFFGPGTRLTVL.

The V gene is TRBV29-1, the J gene TRBJ1-5; D uncertain. This CDR3 region has 12 residues. Trimming took off 6 bases at V and 4 bases at J, with 10 bases between the two ends. Per the germline V gene, CDR1 is SQVTM and CDR2 is ANQGSEA. CDR3 amino acids: CSVLTGNQPQHF. For the CDR3, the DNA is TGCAGCGTCCTGACGGGAAATCAGCCCCAGCATTTT.

J is TRBJ2-5 and V is TRBV27; possibly TRBD2 for D (6 bases). V was pared by 5 bases and J by 3 bases, with 10 bases between. This CDR3 is built from 13 residues. Germline assignment: CDR1 MNHEY and CDR2 SMNVEV (reference sequence). The CDR3 is CASSGSGEETQYF. The DNA for the CDR3 is TGTGCCAGCAGTGGGTCGGGGGAAGAGACCCAGTACTTC.

Only a few counts were recorded for this clone. A junction boundary mismatches the germline segment, possibly from a read error. V and J are TRBV7-2 and TRBJ1-2, with D perhaps TRBD1 (5 bases). The CDR3 contains 13 residues. Looked up from germline, CDR1 is SGHTA and CDR2 is FQGNSA. The CDR3 loop reads CASSLVGTYLLGF. CDR3 DNA sequence: TGTGCCAGCAGCTTAGTGGGGACTTACCTTCTGGGTTTC.

The V call is TRBV7-2, the J call TRBJ1-2; no reliable D call. The V and J ends lost 4 bases and 3 bases respectively, with 6 bases between them. Germline V gene sequence: CDR1 SGHTA, CDR2 FQGNSA. The CDR3 runs 12 residues. Written as DNA, the CDR3 is TGTGCCAGCAGCTGGACCGACTATGGCTACACCTTC. It encodes CASSWTDYGYTF.

The CDR3 sequence: CSVVGSGGETQYF. The DNA for the CDR3 is TGCAGCGTTGTTGGCAGTGGGGGGGAGACCCAGTACTTC. The J gene is TRBJ2-5, the V gene TRBV29-1; tentatively, D is TRBD2 (6 bases). Germline V gene lookup returns CDR1 SQVTM and CDR2 ANQGSEA. Trimming pared 4 bases from V and 5 bases from J, leaving 14 bases between. CDR3 size: 13 residues.

The gene calls are TRBV20-1 and TRBJ2-3; D is undetermined. This CDR3 has 11 amino acids. Trimming left V 5 bases short and J 4 bases short, with 7 bases between. The germline gives CDR1 DFQATT, CDR2 SNEGSKA (reference sequence). The CDR3: CSARLSDTQYF. CDR3 DNA sequence: TGCAGTGCTCGACTCTCAGATACGCAGTATTTT.

The V call is TRBV15, the J call TRBJ1-5; D may be TRBD1 (5 bases). CDR1 and CDR2 from the germline V gene are LNHNV and YYDKDF (reference sequence). The germline V and J ends were trimmed by 0 bases and 5 bases, with 11 bases remaining between them. This CDR3 has 15 residues. In DNA form, the CDR3 reads TGTGCCACCAGCAGAGATCAGGGAGAAGATCAGCCCCAGCATTTT. It specifies CATSRDQGEDQPQHF.

The chain carries TRBV7-8 and TRBJ2-7; D is ambiguous. Germline-derived CDR1 and CDR2 are SGHVS and FQNEAQ. This CDR3 is 10 amino acids long. Trimming took off 8 bases at V and 5 bases at J, with 7 bases between the two ends. The CDR3 loop is CASARDEQYF. CDR3 nucleotides: TGTGCCAGCGCTCGGGACGAGCAGTACTTC.

This rearrangement joins TRBV4-3 to TRBJ1-2; D gene ambiguous. Per the germline V gene, CDR1 is LGHNA and CDR2 is YSLEER. This CDR3 region has 15 residues. V was cut by 0 bases and J by 1 base, with 9 bases left in between. CDR3 sequence (DNA): TGCGCCAGCAGCCAAGATAGTGGAGTTAACTATGGCTACACCTTC. This codes for CASSQDSGVNYGYTF.

In DNA form, the CDR3 reads TGTGCCAGCAGCTTTGTAACCTACGAGCAGTACTTC. It yields the protein CASSFVTYEQYF. The J gene is TRBJ2-7, the V gene TRBV7-9, with D unclear. The CDR3 runs 12 residues. Looked up from germline, CDR1 is SEHNR and CDR2 is FQNEAQ (reference sequence). V was trimmed by 3 bases and J by 2 bases, leaving 5 bases between them.

The V and J genes are TRBV30 and TRBJ2-3; D gene ambiguous. The CDR3 is made up of 13 amino acids. Deletions cut 8 bases from V and 3 bases from J, with 15 bases between. Germline loops: CDR1 GTSNPN, CDR2 SVGIG (reference sequence). CDR3 amino acids: CAAHLLGTDTQYF. The DNA for the CDR3 is TGTGCCGCCCACTTACTTGGTACAGATACGCAGTATTTT.

The genes are TRBV4-2 and TRBJ2-5; 7 bases align to TRBD1. Germline V gene sequence: CDR1 LGHNA, CDR2 YNFKEQ. Unmatched junction bases numbered 13, after V lost 1 base and J lost 2 bases. CDR3 length equals 18 residues. CDR3 residues: CASSQAWGQQRIQETQYF. The CDR3 coding sequence is TGTGCCAGCAGCCAAGCCTGGGGACAGCAGAGAATACAAGAGACCCAGTACTTC.